These 9 T cell receptor beta chains came from one sample sequenced in a study of cytomegalovirus exposure and HLA in healthy donors. In the PCR, 60 Vbeta and 13 Jbeta primers were used. Generated by immunoSEQ multiplex PCR, the TCRdb table keeps only in-frame clones and is missing some. Here the sample spans roughly 130,000 clones, 74% being singletons. Sequenced: PBMCs. These receptors all stem from a woman in her forties or fifties in good health and CMV-seropositive.

This clone was observed a single time. This rearrangement joins TRBV7-2 to TRBJ2-1; D ambiguous. The germline V gene encodes CDR1 SGHTA and CDR2 FQGNSA. This CDR3 has 15 residues. Trimming took off 0 bases at V and 0 bases at J, with 6 bases between the two ends. In DNA form, the CDR3 reads TGTGCCAGCAGCTTAGCCTCCCCCTCCTACAATGAGCAGTTCTTC. Amino acids: CASSLASPSYNEQFF.

The chain joins TRBV5-4 to TRBJ1-1; possible D gene TRBD1, 6 bases. Looked up from germline, CDR1 is SGHNT and CDR2 is YYREEE (reference sequence). The length of the CDR3 is 15 residues. The V end was cut by 0 bases, the J end by 0 bases, with 9 bases between. The CDR3 is CASSLARGVNTEAFF. In nucleotides, the CDR3 is TGTGCCAGCAGCTTGGCCAGGGGAGTGAACACTGAAGCTTTCTTT.

J is TRBJ1-5 and V is TRBV28, with D perhaps TRBD1 (5 bases). Germline values: CDR1 MDHEN, CDR2 SYDVKM. Trimming left V 6 bases short and J 7 bases short, with 19 bases between. The CDR3 is made up of 15 amino acids. The CDR3 protein is CASSPQMGGGQPQHF. Written as DNA, the CDR3 is TGTGCCAGCAGCCCGCAAATGGGGGGAGGCCAGCCCCAGCATTTT.

The chain uses TRBV27 and TRBJ2-7; 10 bases are a match to TRBD1. Germline CDR1 reads MNHEY; CDR2 reads SMNVEV (reference sequence). The V segment lost 3 bases and the J segment 0 bases; nucleotides outside the gene matches: 8. The CDR3 consists of 17 residues. The CDR3 DNA is TGTGCCAGCAGTTTGCAATCCGGGACAGGGGCCTCCTACGAGCAGTACTTC. Translated: CASSLQSGTGASYEQYF.

The rearrangement links TRBV11-2 to TRBJ2-7; 8 positions match TRBD2. The V gene's germline CDR1 is SGHAT and CDR2 FQNNGV. J gave up 3 bases and V 5 bases, and 6 bases lay outside the gene matches. The CDR3 covers 14 residues. This CDR3 is CASSREGDRYEQYF. The CDR3 DNA is TGTGCCAGCAGCCGGGAGGGGGATCGCTACGAGCAGTACTTC.

The chain employs TRBV19 and TRBJ2-2, with TRBD1 matching 7 bases. The V and J ends lost 6 bases and 10 bases, in that order; junction bases with no gene match: 14. Germline lookup yields CDR1 LNHDA and CDR2 SQIVND (reference sequence). CDR3 length equals 15 residues. The CDR3 loop is CASRGWTGLFVELFF. The DNA for the CDR3 is TGTGCCAGTAGAGGTTGGACAGGCCTGTTCGTGGAGCTGTTTTTT.

This chain connects TRBV27 to TRBJ2-5; TRBD2 might be the D (6 bases). The CDR3 contains 17 residues. Germline CDR1 is MNHEY and CDR2 is SMNVEV (reference sequence). V lost 3 bases and J 3 bases, leaving 20 bases between the germline ends. The CDR3: CASSFSALGGAKETQYF. As DNA, the CDR3 is TGTGCCAGCAGTTTTTCCGCGTTGGGCGGGGCCAAAGAGACCCAGTACTTC.

This clone came up a few times. The chain joins TRBV30 to TRBJ1-5, with a possible D match to TRBD1 (5 bases). Germline CDR1 GTSNPN, CDR2 SVGIG (reference sequence). The V gene lost 1 base and the J gene lost 6 bases, with 7 bases spanning the gap. This CDR3 has 12 residues. CDR3 region: CAWSGGSQPQHF. For the CDR3, the DNA is TGTGCCTGGAGTGGGGGCAGTCAGCCCCAGCATTTT.

V is TRBV12-5 and J is TRBJ2-3, with 7 bases fitting TRBD2. V gave up 8 bases and J gave up 2 bases; unmatched junction bases: 7. CDR3 size: 14 residues. Germline V CDR1 and CDR2: LGHNT, FRNRAP. The chain's CDR3 is CASSERDHTDTQYF. The DNA for the CDR3 is TGTGCTAGTTCGGAGCGGGACCACACAGATACGCAGTATTTT.